This T cell receptor beta chain was identified during a study of cytomegalovirus exposure and HLA in healthy donors. Generated by immunoSEQ multiplex PCR, the TCRdb table keeps only in-frame clones and is missing some. This table has about 330,000 clones, around 90% appearing once. From germline, CDR1 is MNHEY and CDR2 SVGAGI. The CDR3 is made up of 14 amino acids. The sample comprised PBMCs. The source of this sequence is a woman under 40 in good health and CMV-seropositive. The chain joins TRBV6-5 to TRBJ1-6; unclear D gene. CDR3 nucleotide sequence: TGTGTCCCAATAGGGAGCTCCTATAATTCACCCCTCCACTTT. Translating it yields CVPIGSSYNSPLHF.